The 27 T cell receptor beta chains given below trace back to one sample, sequenced in a study of blood T cell repertoires in COVID-19. Here immunoSEQ multiplex PCR was the method, and the copy in TCRdb shows in-frame clones only, minus some. The data hold fewer than 200,000 clones, with approximately 80% observed a single time. Material: PBMCs or T cells enriched from blood (not recorded which). These receptors were collected from a woman aged 50 to 60 who had recovered from COVID-19.

The rearrangement uses TRBV3-1 (or the pseudogene TRBV3-2) and TRBJ2-3; TRBD2 matches at 7 bases. CDR1 and CDR2 (germline): LGHDT, YNNKEL (reference sequence). This CDR3 has 14 residues. Losses at the gene ends were 3 bases for V and 10 bases for J; bases not matched to a gene: 10. CDR3 nucleotides: TGTGCCAGCAGCCAGGACGGGGGGAGAGCGGCGCAGTATTTT. Translation gives CASSQDGGRAAQYF.

The rearrangement uses TRBV7-7 and TRBJ2-1, with TRBD1 identical over 10 bases. CDR1 is SSHAT and CDR2 is FNYEAQ in the germline V gene (reference sequence). This CDR3 has 17 residues. V lost 5 bases to trimming and J lost 5 bases; unmatched junction nucleotides: 12. CDR3 sequence: CASSENPGTGVNNEQFF. The CDR3, as DNA: TGTGCCAGCAGCGAAAACCCGGGGACAGGGGTTAACAATGAGCAGTTCTTC.

The chain links TRBV7-2 to TRBJ2-7; 11 nucleotides align to TRBD2. The CDR3 contains 13 residues. Germline CDR1 reads SGHTA; CDR2 reads FQGNSA. With V trimmed by 8 bases and J by 4 bases, 4 bases remained unmatched. The CDR3: CASGIAGGYEQYF. The CDR3 nucleotides read TGTGCCAGCGGTATAGCGGGAGGGTACGAGCAGTACTTC.

The rearrangement uses TRBV6-2 or TRBV6-3 and TRBJ1-2; D gene uncertain. CDR1 is MNHEY and CDR2 is SVGEGT in the germline V gene. The CDR3 loop spans 12 amino acids. Trimming pared 0 bases from V and 8 bases from J, leaving 7 bases between. Written as DNA, the CDR3 is TGTGCCAGCAGTTACTCGGTCCAGGGCTACACCTTC. This translates into CASSYSVQGYTF.

The chain employs TRBV11-2 and TRBJ1-4; D is perhaps TRBD1 (6 bases). The CDR3 covers 14 residues. V lost 3 bases and J lost 5, with 10 bases in between. Looked up from germline, CDR1 is SGHAT and CDR2 is FQNNGV. This CDR3 is CASSLGRGNEKLFF. The DNA of the CDR3 is TGTGCCAGCAGCTTGGGCAGGGGAAATGAAAAACTGTTTTTT.

In nucleotides, the CDR3 is TGCGCCAGCAGCCAAGGCGGGGGGCAGAATCAGCCCCAGCATTTT. It codes for CASSQGGGQNQPQHF. The gene calls are TRBV5-1 and TRBJ1-5; possible D gene TRBD1, 6 bases. Germline V lookup: CDR1 SGHRS, CDR2 YFSETQ. This CDR3 has 15 amino acids. Deletions cut 4 bases from V and 4 bases from J, with 15 bases between.

The chain links TRBV2 to TRBJ2-7, with TRBD1 matching over 9 bases. From germline, CDR1 is SNHLY and CDR2 FYNNEI. With V trimmed by 4 bases and J by 2 bases, 6 bases remained unmatched. This CDR3 is built from 15 residues. CDR3 residues: CASSGGQGHTYEQYF. CDR3 nucleotide sequence: TGTGCCAGCAGTGGGGGACAGGGTCACACCTACGAGCAGTACTTC.

This clone is a singleton in its sample. This chain joins TRBV7-2 and TRBJ2-5; D may be TRBD2 (6 bases). Germline-derived CDR1 and CDR2 are SGHTA and FQGNSA. This CDR3 is 15 amino acids long. Trimming removed 3 bases from V and 4 bases from J, with 15 bases in between. CDR3 in amino acids: CASSFNPGLGETQYF. CDR3 coding DNA: TGTGCCAGCAGCTTTAACCCGGGACTGGGAGAGACCCAGTACTTC.

V gene TRBV10-2 combines with J gene TRBJ2-1; a possible D gene is TRBD1 (5 bases). CDR1 and CDR2 (germline): WSHSY, SAAADI. The CDR3 contains 14 residues. V gave up 8 bases and J gave up 7 bases, with 18 bases separating them. CDR3 sequence: CASSPALTGNEQFF. The CDR3 DNA sequence: TGCGCCAGCTCCCCGGCCTTAACAGGTAATGAGCAGTTCTTC.

CDR3 in amino acids: CASSEAGGRQPQHF. CDR3 coding DNA: TGTGCCAGCAGTGAAGCGGGGGGACGTCAGCCCCAGCATTTT. The chain links TRBV6-1 to TRBJ1-5, with D possibly being TRBD1 (5 bases). Germline V gives CDR1 MNHNS, CDR2 SASEGT. V lost 0 bases, J lost 6 bases, and 9 bases lay in between. The CDR3 sequence is 14 residues long.

The chain has TRBV7-6 and TRBJ1-4, with D possibly matching TRBD1 (5 bases). Trimming stripped 5 bases from V and 5 bases from J, with 15 bases between. In germline, CDR1 is SGHVS, CDR2 FNYEAQ. This CDR3 region has 15 residues. The CDR3 DNA reads TGTGCCAGCAGCCCTCTTGGGGGGTACAATGAAAAACTGTTTTTT. Protein product: CASSPLGGYNEKLFF. Full variable domain (missing parts from reference TRBV7-6 and TRBJ1-4): GAGVSQSPRYKVTKRGQDVALRCDPISGHVSLYWYRQALGQGPEFLTYFNYEAQQDKSGLPNDRFSAERPEGSISTLTIQRTEQRDSAMYRCASSPLGGYNEKLFFGSGTQLSVL.

This clone has only a few counts. The chain links TRBV29-1 to TRBJ2-1; 9 bases align to TRBD2. The CDR3 extends over 14 amino acids. V trimming: 4 bases; J trimming: 3 bases; junction bases outside the gene matches: 4. Germline loops: CDR1 SQVTM, CDR2 ANQGSEA. The CDR3 sequence is CSVGAGGFYNEQFF. As DNA, the CDR3 is TGCAGCGTTGGAGCGGGAGGATTCTACAATGAGCAGTTCTTC.

The rearrangement links TRBV30 to TRBJ1-1; maybe TRBD1 (5 bases). The germline V gene encodes CDR1 GTSNPN and CDR2 SVGIG (reference sequence). CDR3 length: 16 residues. Trimming pared 2 bases from V and 4 bases from J, leaving 20 bases between. CDR3 DNA sequence: TGTGCCTGGAGTACCCCCCGGTCCGCCGGGGGCACTGAAGCTTTCTTT. Its translation is CAWSTPRSAGGTEAFF.

The rearrangement links TRBV28 to TRBJ1-3; the D is unclear. The V and J ends lost 3 bases and 4 bases respectively, with 10 bases between them. This CDR3 is built from 14 residues. Germline V gene lookup returns CDR1 MDHEN and CDR2 SYDVKM. CDR3 DNA sequence: TGTGCCAGCAGTTTGGGAGGGTTGGGAAACACCATATATTTT. Translation gives CASSLGGLGNTIYF.

The chain recombines TRBV7-2 with TRBJ2-7, with 8 nucleotides matching TRBD2. V lost 1 base to trimming and J lost 7 bases; unmatched junction nucleotides: 9. CDR1 and CDR2 from the germline V gene are SGHTA and FQGNSA. The CDR3 extends over 15 amino acids. CDR3 sequence (DNA): TGTGCCAGCAGCTTAGGGGGGACTAGTAGCGATGAGCAGTACTTC. Protein sequence: CASSLGGTSSDEQYF. The variable domain in full, completed from reference TRBV7-2 and TRBJ2-7, reads GAGVSQSPSNKVTEKGKDVELRCDPISGHTALYWYRQSLGQGLEFLIYFQGNSAPDKSGLPSDRFSAERTGGSVSTLTIQRTQQEDSAVYLCASSLGGTSSDEQYFGPGTRLTVT.

The CDR3 spells CASSSTPGLEYNEQFF. CDR3 DNA: TGTGCCAGCAGCTCGACCCCCGGACTTGAGTACAATGAGCAGTTCTTC. The chain joins TRBV7-3 to TRBJ2-1; weak D call: TRBD2 (5 bases). Germline V gene sequence: CDR1 SGHTA, CDR2 FQGTGA. V was pared by 4 bases and J by 4 bases, with 17 bases between. The CDR3 has 16 residues.

The chain recombines TRBV7-9 with TRBJ1-4; D is unresolved. Germline V gene sequence: CDR1 SEHNR, CDR2 FQNEAQ (reference sequence). The CDR3 runs 15 residues. Deletions cut 5 bases from V and 7 bases from J, with 17 bases between. Here the CDR3 DNA reads TGTGCCAGCAGCCAAGCAGGAATTCAAAGTGAAAAACTGTTTTTT. Translated, it gives CASSQAGIQSEKLFF. The full variable domain, in which reference TRBV7-9 and TRBJ1-4 provide the parts outside the CDR3, is DTGVSQNPRHKITKRGQNVTFRCDPISEHNRLYWYRQTLGQGPEFLTYFQNEAQLEKSRLLSDRFSAERPKGSFSTLEIQRTEQGDSAMYLCASSQAGIQSEKLFFGSGTQLSVL.

J is TRBJ2-7 and V is TRBV5-1; D not resolved. Germline V CDR1 and CDR2: SGHRS, YFSETQ. The CDR3 loop spans 13 amino acids. V was cut by 1 base and J by 2 bases, with 7 bases left in between. CDR3 amino acids: CASSLKSAYEQYF. CDR3 coding DNA: TGCGCCAGCAGCTTGAAGTCGGCCTACGAGCAGTACTTC.

This clone has only one observation. The rearrangement links TRBV28 to TRBJ2-1; 11 bases are a match to TRBD2. V shed 4 bases, J shed 8 bases, and the junction held 10 bases outside the gene matches. The CDR3 is 16 amino acids. Germline V gene lookup returns CDR1 MDHEN and CDR2 SYDVKM. The CDR3 coding sequence is TGTGCCAGCAGTTCCCCCGTAGCGGGAGGGCCCTATGAGCAGTTCTTC. Translating it yields CASSSPVAGGPYEQFF. The full variable domain, its missing parts supplied by reference TRBV28 and TRBJ2-1, is DVKVTQSSRYLVKRTGEKVFLECVQDMDHENMFWYRQDPGLGLRLIYFSYDVKMKEKGDIPEGYSVSREKKERFSLILESASTNQTSMYLCASSSPVAGGPYEQFFGPGTRLTVL.

V is TRBV9 and J is TRBJ2-3; 11 positions agree with TRBD2. J was trimmed by 2 bases and V by 2 bases; bases with no gene match: 4. The CDR3 runs 16 residues. Germline V gene sequence: CDR1 SGDLS, CDR2 YYNGEE. CDR3 residues: CASSVASGRTTDTQYF. The CDR3 region has the DNA TGTGCCAGCAGCGTTGCTAGCGGGAGGACCACAGATACGCAGTATTTT.

The genes are TRBV6-1 and TRBJ1-6; no firm D call. Germline values: CDR1 MNHNS, CDR2 SASEGT. The CDR3 runs 14 residues. The ends were cut back, 3 bases at V and 10 bases at J, with 13 bases in the middle. The CDR3 loop is CASSDPRGTSPLHF. The CDR3 DNA reads TGTGCCAGCAGTGATCCCCGGGGAACCTCACCCCTCCACTTT.

The chain couples TRBV5-1 to TRBJ1-6; tentative D call: TRBD1 (5 bases). The CDR3 contains 17 residues. CDR1 and CDR2 (germline): SGHRS, YFSETQ. Between the trimmed V and J ends, which lost 4 bases and 3 bases, there was a span of 17 bases. The CDR3 nucleotides are TGCGCCAGCAGCCCCTCAGGCAGGGTGGGCTATAATTCACCCCTCCACTTT. Translating it yields CASSPSGRVGYNSPLHF.

The rearrangement joins TRBV7-9 to TRBJ2-1; TRBD2 aligns across 9 bases. Germline CDR1 and CDR2: SEHNR and FQNEAQ (reference sequence). The CDR3 contains 17 residues. Trimming took 8 bases from V and 8 from J; bases not matched to a gene: 19. The CDR3, as DNA: TGTGCCAGCTCCTTCAAGGGCGGTAGCGGGAGTGTGTATGAGCAGTTCTTC. Translated: CASSFKGGSGSVYEQFF.

This clone was observed a handful of times. V is TRBV5-6 and J is TRBJ2-7; 7 bases agree with TRBD1. Germline V gene sequence: CDR1 SGHDT, CDR2 YYEEEE. The ends lost 4 bases at V and 4 bases at J; junction bases unmatched: 5. CDR3 length: 13 amino acids. The CDR3 protein is CASSQLDRYEQYF. In nucleotides, the CDR3 is TGTGCCAGCAGCCAACTGGACAGGTACGAGCAGTACTTC.

J is TRBJ2-7 and V is TRBV28; D remains unclear. V lost 3 bases to trimming and J lost 3 bases, with 15 bases between them. The CDR3 contains 15 residues. Per the germline V gene, CDR1 is MDHEN and CDR2 is SYDVKM. The CDR3 DNA follows: TGTGCCAGCAGTTTCGGTGACTCGCTGGGCTACGAGCAGTACTTC. This translates into CASSFGDSLGYEQYF.

The rearrangement links TRBV5-8 to TRBJ2-7; the match to TRBD1 covers 9 bases. V shed 4 bases, J shed 0 bases, and the junction held 8 bases outside the gene matches. Germline CDR1 SGHTS, CDR2 YDEGEE. CDR3 length equals 16 residues. The CDR3: CASSPGQGTSSYEQYF. CDR3 bases: TGTGCCAGCAGCCCAGGACAGGGGACTTCCTCCTACGAGCAGTACTTC. Drawing the rest from reference TRBV5-8 and TRBJ2-7, the complete variable domain is EAGVTQSPTHLIKTRGQQATLRCSPISGHTSVYWYQQALGLGLQFLLWYDEGEERNRGNFPPRFSGRQFPNYSSELNVNALELEDSALYLCASSPGQGTSSYEQYFGPGTRLTVT.

This chain uses TRBV19 with TRBJ1-5; D unresolved. Germline V gives CDR1 LNHDA, CDR2 SQIVND (reference sequence). Trimming took off 1 base at V and 7 bases at J, with 8 bases between the two ends. The CDR3 is 13 residues long. The CDR3 DNA sequence: TGTGCCAGTAGTATAGGGAGGAGACAGCCCCAGCATTTT. Translated: CASSIGRRQPQHF. Complete variable domain (other parts from reference TRBV19 and TRBJ1-5): DGGITQSPKYLFRKEGQNVTLSCEQNLNHDAMYWYRQDPGQGLRLIYYSQIVNDFQKGDIAEGYSVSREKKESFPLTVTSAQKNPTAFYLCASSIGRRQPQHFGDGTRLSIL.